This entry concerns a single TCR beta chain. Authors' methods: Estimation of nucleated cell counts relied on the amplification of reference gene primers. The protocol was immunoSEQ multiplex PCR, while the TCRdb copy is restricted to in-frame clones and leaves out a portion. Clone size and V and J calls were adopted from that table, with D and trimming inferred from the DNA. Here the sample spans roughly 150,000 clones, about 83% being singletons. The sample belongs to a study of blood T cell repertoires in COVID-19. On the study more broadly: Italy, Spain and the United States were the sources of the convalescent and acute COVID-19 samples. From T cells, B-cell-depleted T cells, or PBMCs came the material, which was cDNA or gDNA.

The germline CDR1 and CDR2 sequences are SEHNR and FQNEAQ (reference sequence). The CDR3 length is 14 residues. After removal of 2 bases from V and 6 bases from J, the junction contained 5 bases not matched to a gene. The sample comprised peripheral blood. The clonotype comes from an older woman who had recovered from COVID-19. The chain couples TRBV7-9 to TRBJ2-7; 9 bases are shared with TRBD1. The CDR3 DNA follows: TGTGCCAGCAGCTTAACAGGGGGCCCTCTCGAGCAGTACTTC. Amino acids: CASSLTGGPLEQYF.